One sample yielded the 16 T cell receptor beta chains listed below, sequenced in a study of T cells in women clearing cervical HPV infection. Only in-frame clones appear in the TCRdb table, and some are missing; sequencing was by immunoSEQ multiplex PCR. This table lists fewer than 35,000 clones. Sequencing input: blood buffy coat. The origin of the receptors is a woman between 18 and 70 years old with a cervical HPV16 infection that either progressed to CIN3+ or cleared (not recorded which).

As concerns this clone: The read ends 3 residues early relative to the CDR3; the germline J gene fills the gap. The chain is built from TRBV6-1 and TRBJ2-4, with TRBD1 matching 7 bases. The germline V gene has CDR1 MNHNS and CDR2 SASEGT. The CDR3 contains 13 residues. The chain's CDR3 is CASSENRGQGQYF. The sequenced part of the CDR3 DNA is TGTGCCAGCAGTGAAAACAGGGGTCAGGGT.

The DNA read from the CDR3 is TGTGCCAGCAGAGTGGACAGGGGTGGTGAA. Its translation is CASRVDRGGE. The full CDR3 sequence reads CASRVDRGGEAFF. The chain combines TRBV2 with TRBJ1-1; 9 positions agree with TRBD1. The read falls 3 residues short of the CDR3 end, and the missing part is taken from the germline J gene. Per the germline V gene, CDR1 is SNHLY and CDR2 is FYNNEI. V was pared by 6 bases and J by 7 bases, with 6 bases of the junction left unmatched. The CDR3 is 13 amino acids. The entire variable domain, with the rest obtained from reference TRBV2 and TRBJ1-1, is as follows: EPEVTQTPSHQVTQMGQEVILRCVPISNHLYFYWYRQILGQKVEFLVSFYNNEISEKSEIFDDQFSVERPDGSNFTLKIRSTKLEDSAMYFCASRVDRGGEAFFGQGTRLTVV.

Comments on this clone: The CDR3 end lies 3 residues beyond the end of the read and is filled in from the germline J gene. V is TRBV10-3 and J is TRBJ2-5; D gene ambiguous. The germline V gene has CDR1 ENHRY and CDR2 SYGVKD. Between the trimmed V and J ends, which lost 7 bases and 5 bases, there was a span of 8 bases. The length of the CDR3 is 11 residues. CDR3 amino acids: CAITPQETQYF. Partial CDR3 DNA: TGTGCCATCACCCCCCAGGAGACC.

Details on this clone: The sequenced fragment ends 3 residues before the CDR3 boundary, so the rest is inferred from the germline J gene. The chain links TRBV28 to TRBJ2-1; 7 positions match TRBD1. From germline, CDR1 is MDHEN and CDR2 SYDVKM. Trimming removed 6 bases from V and 8 bases from J; junction bases left unmatched: 13. The CDR3 has 15 amino acids. This CDR3 is CASRLQGQRVHEQFF. The CDR3 DNA, read in part, is TGTGCCAGCAGACTTCAGGGACAGAGGGTCCATGAG.

Of note for this clone: The read falls 3 residues short of the CDR3 end, and the missing part is taken from the germline J gene. This chain links TRBV5-5 with TRBJ1-5; D is unclear. Trimming removed 0 bases from V and 1 base from J, with 5 bases in between. This CDR3 is 14 amino acids long. Per germline, CDR1 SGHKS and CDR2 YYEKEE (reference sequence). This chain's CDR3 is CASSLVLSNQPQHF. CDR3 DNA, as far as it was read: TGTGCCAGCAGCTTGGTTCTCAGCAATCAGCCC.

The CDR3 loop reads CASSLERAGGSETQYF. CDR3 DNA, as far as it was read: TGTGCCAGCAGCTTAGAAAGGGCGGGGGGGTCTGAGACT. The chain links TRBV7-6 to TRBJ2-4; 9 nucleotides match TRBD2. The read comes to an end 3 residues before the CDR3 does, leaving the germline J gene to fill in the end. Per germline, CDR1 SGHVS and CDR2 FNYEAQ. The CDR3 runs to 16 residues.

Note on this clone: Coverage ceases 3 residues before the CDR3 finishes, and the germline J gene fills in the end. The chain employs TRBV19 and TRBJ2-2, with TRBD1 as a possible D gene (5 bases). Germline V gives CDR1 LNHDA, CDR2 SQIVND (reference sequence). The CDR3 spans 13 residues. Here the CDR3 reads CASSRQGREKLFF. CDR3 DNA, as far as it was read: TGTGCCAGTAGCCGTCAGGGTCGTGAAAAG.

Notes on this clone: The read ends 3 residues before the CDR3 terminus; that terminus is restored from the germline J gene. The chain has TRBV11-2 and TRBJ1-4, with D tentatively TRBD1 (5 bases). CDR3 size: 14 residues. Germline V CDR1 and CDR2: SGHAT, FQNNGV. The CDR3 DNA, read in part, is TGTGCCAGCGGGAGGGCAGGAGGGGCCAACGTA. This encodes CASGRAGGANV. In full, the CDR3 reads CASGRAGGANVLFF.

On this clone itself: The read finishes 3 residues shy of the CDR3 end, and the germline J gene is used to complete it. The chain is built from TRBV10-3 and TRBJ2-1, with 9 bases fitting TRBD1. CDR1 ENHRY and CDR2 SYGVKD come from the germline V gene. CDR3 size: 12 residues. V shed 9 bases, J shed 4 bases, and the junction held 1 base outside the gene matches. The part of the CDR3 DNA that was read is TGTGCCATTGGACAGGGGTACAATGAG. Translation: CAIGQGYNE. The entire CDR3 protein reads CAIGQGYNEQFF.

About this clone itself: The read comes to an end 3 residues before the CDR3 does, leaving the germline J gene to fill in the end. V gene TRBV11-2 combines with J gene TRBJ2-3, with D maybe TRBD2 (5 bases). Germline lookup yields CDR1 SGHAT and CDR2 FQNNGV. The CDR3 spans 13 residues. The CDR3 bases that were read are TGTGCCAGCAGCTTAGAATCGGCTAGCACG. Its protein product is CASSLESAST. The whole CDR3 protein reads CASSLESASTQYF. The variable domain in full, with the rest retrieved from reference TRBV11-2 and TRBJ2-3, is EAGVAQSPRYKIIEKRQSVAFWCNPISGHATLYWYQQILGQGPKLLIQFQNNGVVDDSQLPKDRFSAERLKGVDSTLKIQPAKLEDSAVYLCASSLESASTQYFGPGTRLTVL.

Remarks on this clone: The read terminates 3 residues before the CDR3 end, so the remaining end is supplied by the germline J gene. The genes are TRBV11-3 and TRBJ2-5; 8 bases are shared with TRBD2. V was clipped by 10 bases and J by 5 bases; unmatched bases: 9. CDR1 and CDR2 (germline): SGHNT, YENEEA. The CDR3 sequence is 13 residues long. Partial CDR3 DNA: TGTGCCATCACCGGGGGGGCCGGGGAGACC. Translated, it gives CAITGGAGET. The CDR3, in full, reads CAITGGAGETQYF.

As to this clone: The CDR3 end lies 3 residues beyond the end of the read and is filled in from the germline J gene. The chain carries TRBV19 and TRBJ2-3; 8 nucleotides match TRBD2. Germline trimming cut 5 bases from V and 4 bases from J; bases unmatched to any gene: 8. This CDR3 region has 15 residues. In germline, CDR1 is LNHDA, CDR2 SQIVND (reference sequence). The CDR3 here is CASSPPGLVADTQYF. The CDR3 DNA, read in part, is TGTGCCAGTAGTCCTCCGGGACTAGTAGCAGATACG.

Concerning this clone itself: The read ends 3 residues early relative to the CDR3; the germline J gene fills the gap. The chain is built from TRBV5-1 and TRBJ2-3; TRBD2 agrees at 13 bases. CDR1 and CDR2 (germline): SGHRS, YFSETQ. With 2 bases clipped from V and 4 bases from J, the junction kept 10 bases outside the gene matches. The CDR3 sequence is 18 residues long. CDR3 residues: CASSFEGLAGRVADTQYF. The covered CDR3 bases are TGCGCCAGCAGCTTCGAGGGACTAGCGGGACGGGTGGCAGATACG.

Concerning this clone: Coverage ceases 3 residues before the CDR3 finishes, and the germline J gene fills in the end. The J gene is TRBJ1-1, the V gene TRBV19; 8 positions agree with TRBD1. With V trimmed by 0 bases and J by 5 bases, 8 bases remained unmatched. Looked up from germline, CDR1 is LNHDA and CDR2 is SQIVND (reference sequence). The CDR3 totals 16 residues. The sequenced part of the CDR3 DNA is TGTGCCAGTAGTATAGATTCCGACAGGGGAAAGACTGAA. Its protein product is CASSIDSDRGKTE. The full CDR3 protein reads CASSIDSDRGKTEAFF.

Concerning this clone: The read gets to within 3 residues of the CDR3 end, and the germline J gene fills in the rest. This chain joins TRBV19 and TRBJ1-2, with 7 bases lining up with TRBD1. This CDR3 spans 14 amino acids. Germline CDR1 and CDR2: LNHDA and SQIVND (reference sequence). The part of the CDR3 DNA that was read is TGTGCCAGTAGTCCGAGACAGGGAGAACGGGGC. Encoded protein: CASSPRQGERG. The entire CDR3 is CASSPRQGERGYTF. The full variable domain, in which reference TRBV19 and TRBJ1-2 provide the parts outside the CDR3, is DGGITQSPKYLFRKEGQNVTLSCEQNLNHDAMYWYRQDPGQGLRLIYYSQIVNDFQKGDIAEGYSVSREKKESFPLTVTSAQKNPTAFYLCASSPRQGERGYTFGSGTRLTVV.

A remark on this clone: From the germline J gene comes the end of the CDR3, since the read stops 3 residues before it. This specimen includes other DNA sequences encoding the same CDR3. The J gene is TRBJ2-3, the V gene TRBV18, with 7 bases lining up with TRBD2. CDR3 size: 14 residues. The germline gives CDR1 KGHSH, CDR2 LQKENI. The CDR3 bases that were read are TGTGCCAGCTCACCCCCAAGCGGGGCGGGGACG. Protein product: CASSPPSGAGT. The whole CDR3 reads CASSPPSGAGTQYF.